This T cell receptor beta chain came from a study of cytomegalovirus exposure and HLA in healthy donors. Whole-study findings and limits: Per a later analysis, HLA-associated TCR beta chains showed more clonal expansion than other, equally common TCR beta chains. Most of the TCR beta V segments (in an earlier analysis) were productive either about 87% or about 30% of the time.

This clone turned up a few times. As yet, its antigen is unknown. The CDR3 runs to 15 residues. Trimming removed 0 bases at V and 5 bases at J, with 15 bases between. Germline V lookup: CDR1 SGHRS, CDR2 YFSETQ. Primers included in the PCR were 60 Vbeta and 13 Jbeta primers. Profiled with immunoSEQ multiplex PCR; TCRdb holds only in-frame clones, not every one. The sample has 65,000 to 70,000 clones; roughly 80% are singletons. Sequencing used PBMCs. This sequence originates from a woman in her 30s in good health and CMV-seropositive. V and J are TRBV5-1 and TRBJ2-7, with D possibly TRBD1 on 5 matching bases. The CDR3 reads CASSLGGAVADEQYF. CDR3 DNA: TGCGCCAGCAGCTTGGGGGGCGCCGTAGCCGACGAGCAGTACTTC.